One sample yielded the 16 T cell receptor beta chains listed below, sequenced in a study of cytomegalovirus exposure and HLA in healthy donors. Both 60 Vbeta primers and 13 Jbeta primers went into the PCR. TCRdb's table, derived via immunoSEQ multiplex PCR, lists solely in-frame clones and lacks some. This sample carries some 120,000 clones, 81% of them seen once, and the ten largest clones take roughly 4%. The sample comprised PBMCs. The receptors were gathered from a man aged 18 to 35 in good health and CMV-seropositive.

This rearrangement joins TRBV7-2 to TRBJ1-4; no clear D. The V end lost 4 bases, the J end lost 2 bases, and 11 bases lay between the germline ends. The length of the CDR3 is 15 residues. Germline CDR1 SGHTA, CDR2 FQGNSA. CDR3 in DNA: TGTGCCAGCAGCTATCGGGGAGCCACTAATGAAAAACTGTTTTTT. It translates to CASSYRGATNEKLFF.

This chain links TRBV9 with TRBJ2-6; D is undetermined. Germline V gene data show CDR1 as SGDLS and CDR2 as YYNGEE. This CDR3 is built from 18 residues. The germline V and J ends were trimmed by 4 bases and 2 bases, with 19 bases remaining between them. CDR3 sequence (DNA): TGTGCCAGCAGCCCCGCTCTTTTGGGTACTACTGGGGCCAACGTCCTGACTTTC. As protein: CASSPALLGTTGANVLTF.

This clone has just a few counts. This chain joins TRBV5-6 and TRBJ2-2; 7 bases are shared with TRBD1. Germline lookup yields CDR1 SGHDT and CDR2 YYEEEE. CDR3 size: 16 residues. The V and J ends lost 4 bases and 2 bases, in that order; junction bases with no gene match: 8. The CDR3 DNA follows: TGTGCCAGCAGCAGTCCCGGGACAGTCAACACCGGGGAGCTGTTTTTT. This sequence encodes CASSSPGTVNTGELFF.

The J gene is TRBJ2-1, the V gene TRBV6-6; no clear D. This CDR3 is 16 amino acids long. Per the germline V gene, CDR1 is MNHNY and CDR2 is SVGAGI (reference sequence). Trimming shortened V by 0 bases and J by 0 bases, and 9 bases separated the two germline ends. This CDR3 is CASSYSRPSSYNEQFF. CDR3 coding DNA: TGTGCCAGCAGTTACTCCAGGCCGAGCTCCTACAATGAGCAGTTCTTC.

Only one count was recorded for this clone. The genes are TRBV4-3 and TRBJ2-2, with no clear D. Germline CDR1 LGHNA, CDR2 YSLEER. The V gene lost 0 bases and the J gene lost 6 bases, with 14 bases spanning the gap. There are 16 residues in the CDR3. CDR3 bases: TGCGCCAGCAGCCAAGATCTTCGGCCAGGCGCCGGGGAGCTGTTTTTT. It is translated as CASSQDLRPGAGELFF.

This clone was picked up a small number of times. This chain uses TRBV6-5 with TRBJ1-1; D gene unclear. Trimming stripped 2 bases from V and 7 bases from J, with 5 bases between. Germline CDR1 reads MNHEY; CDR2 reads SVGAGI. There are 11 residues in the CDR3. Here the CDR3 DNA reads TGTGCCAGCAGTTACGGCAATGAAGCTTTCTTT. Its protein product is CASSYGNEAFF.

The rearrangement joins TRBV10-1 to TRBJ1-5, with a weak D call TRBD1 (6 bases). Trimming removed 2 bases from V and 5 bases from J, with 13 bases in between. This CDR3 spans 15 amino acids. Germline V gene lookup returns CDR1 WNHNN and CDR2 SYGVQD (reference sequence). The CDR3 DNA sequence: TGCGCCAGCAGTGAGGAGTCAGGGGCGCATCAGCCCCAGCATTTT. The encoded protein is CASSEESGAHQPQHF.

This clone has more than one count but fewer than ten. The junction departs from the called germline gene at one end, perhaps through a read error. CDR3 loop: CSSSPSGRFSGANVLTF. CDR3 in DNA: TGTTCCAGCAGCCCCTCGGGAAGATTCTCTGGGGCCAACGTCCTGACTTTC. The V call is TRBV7-9, the J call TRBJ2-6; D possibly corresponds to TRBD2 (5 bases). The CDR3 covers 17 residues. Germline CDR1 reads SEHNR; CDR2 reads FQNEAQ (reference sequence). Full variable domain (missing parts from reference TRBV7-9 and TRBJ2-6): DTGVSQNPRHKITKRGQNVTFRCDPISEHNRLYWYRQTLGQGPEFLTYFQNEAQLEKSRLLSDRFSAERPKGSFSTLEIQRTEQGDSAMYLCSSSPSGRFSGANVLTFGAGSRLTVL.

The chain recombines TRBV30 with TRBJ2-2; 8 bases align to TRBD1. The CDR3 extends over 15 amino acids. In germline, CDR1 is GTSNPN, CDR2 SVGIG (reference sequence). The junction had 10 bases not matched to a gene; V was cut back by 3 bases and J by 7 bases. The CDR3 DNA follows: TGTGCCTGGAGCTCCGCGGACAGGGTGTTCGGGGAGCTGTTTTTT. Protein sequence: CAWSSADRVFGELFF.

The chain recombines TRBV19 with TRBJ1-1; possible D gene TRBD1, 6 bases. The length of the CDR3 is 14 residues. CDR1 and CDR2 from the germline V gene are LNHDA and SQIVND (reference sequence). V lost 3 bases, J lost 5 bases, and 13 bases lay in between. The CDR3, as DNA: TGTGCCAGTAGTATCTCGGCAGGGGATACTGAAGCTTTCTTT. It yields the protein CASSISAGDTEAFF. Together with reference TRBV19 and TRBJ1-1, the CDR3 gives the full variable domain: DGGITQSPKYLFRKEGQNVTLSCEQNLNHDAMYWYRQDPGQGLRLIYYSQIVNDFQKGDIAEGYSVSREKKESFPLTVTSAQKNPTAFYLCASSISAGDTEAFFGQGTRLTVV.

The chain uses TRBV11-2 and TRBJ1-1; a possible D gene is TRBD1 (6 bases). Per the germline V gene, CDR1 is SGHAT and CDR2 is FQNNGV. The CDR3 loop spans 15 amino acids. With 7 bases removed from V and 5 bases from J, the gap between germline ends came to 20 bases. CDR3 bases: TGTGCCAGCACCGAACGGGGGGGGCCGGGGACTGAAGCTTTCTTT. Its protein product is CASTERGGPGTEAFF.

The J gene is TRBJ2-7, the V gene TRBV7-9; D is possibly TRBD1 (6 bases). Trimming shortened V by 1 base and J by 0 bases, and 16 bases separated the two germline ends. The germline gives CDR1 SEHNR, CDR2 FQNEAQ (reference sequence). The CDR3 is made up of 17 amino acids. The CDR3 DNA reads TGTGCCAGCAGCTTAGATATGCGATGGGGGCACTCCTACGAGCAGTACTTC. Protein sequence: CASSLDMRWGHSYEQYF. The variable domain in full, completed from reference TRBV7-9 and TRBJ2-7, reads DTGVSQNPRHKITKRGQNVTFRCDPISEHNRLYWYRQTLGQGPEFLTYFQNEAQLEKSRLLSDRFSAERPKGSFSTLEIQRTEQGDSAMYLCASSLDMRWGHSYEQYFGPGTRLTVT.

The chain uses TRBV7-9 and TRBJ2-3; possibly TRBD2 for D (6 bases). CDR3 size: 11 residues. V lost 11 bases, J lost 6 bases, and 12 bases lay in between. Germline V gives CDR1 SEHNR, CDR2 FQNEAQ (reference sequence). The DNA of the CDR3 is TGTGCCTCTAAGGGGAGGGATACGCAGTATTTT. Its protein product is CASKGRDTQYF.

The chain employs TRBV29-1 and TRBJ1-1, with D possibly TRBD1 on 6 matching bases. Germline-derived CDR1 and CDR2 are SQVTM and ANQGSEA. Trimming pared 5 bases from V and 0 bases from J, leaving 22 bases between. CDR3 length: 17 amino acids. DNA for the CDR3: TGCAGCGTTTTGGGAAGATCACAGGGACACATGAACACTGAAGCTTTCTTT. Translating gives CSVLGRSQGHMNTEAFF.

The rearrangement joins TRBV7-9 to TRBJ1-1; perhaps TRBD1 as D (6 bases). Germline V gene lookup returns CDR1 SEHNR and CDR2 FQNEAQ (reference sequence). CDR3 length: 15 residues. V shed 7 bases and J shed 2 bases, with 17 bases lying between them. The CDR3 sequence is CASTSAADSNTEAFF. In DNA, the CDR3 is TGTGCCAGCACCTCCGCCGCGGACAGTAACACTGAAGCTTTCTTT. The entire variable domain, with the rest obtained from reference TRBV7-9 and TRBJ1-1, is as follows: DTGVSQNPRHKITKRGQNVTFRCDPISEHNRLYWYRQTLGQGPEFLTYFQNEAQLEKSRLLSDRFSAERPKGSFSTLEIQRTEQGDSAMYLCASTSAADSNTEAFFGQGTRLTVV.

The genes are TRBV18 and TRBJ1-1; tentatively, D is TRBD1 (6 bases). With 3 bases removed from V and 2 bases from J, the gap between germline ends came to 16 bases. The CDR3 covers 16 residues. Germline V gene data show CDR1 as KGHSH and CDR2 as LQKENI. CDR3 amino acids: CASSPNVRGANTEAFF. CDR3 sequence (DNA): TGTGCCAGCTCACCTAACGTACGGGGGGCCAACACTGAAGCTTTCTTT.